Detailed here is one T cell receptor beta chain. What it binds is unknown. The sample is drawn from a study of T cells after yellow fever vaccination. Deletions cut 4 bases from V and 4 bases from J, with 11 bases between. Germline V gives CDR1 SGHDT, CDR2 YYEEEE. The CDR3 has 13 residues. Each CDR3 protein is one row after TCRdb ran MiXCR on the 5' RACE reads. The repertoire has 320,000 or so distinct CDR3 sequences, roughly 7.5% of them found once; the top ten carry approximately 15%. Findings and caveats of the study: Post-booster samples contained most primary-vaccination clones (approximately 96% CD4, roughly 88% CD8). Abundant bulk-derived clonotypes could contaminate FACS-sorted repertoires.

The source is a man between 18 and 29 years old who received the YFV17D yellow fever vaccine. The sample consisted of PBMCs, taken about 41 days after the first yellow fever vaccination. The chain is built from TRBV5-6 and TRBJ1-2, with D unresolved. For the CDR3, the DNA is TGTGCCAGCAGCCCTTCTGGACTCTATGGCTACACCTTC. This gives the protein CASSPSGLYGYTF.